This is a list of T cell receptor beta chains from one sample in a study of cytomegalovirus exposure and HLA in healthy donors. Data came from immunoSEQ multiplex PCR; TCRdb stores just in-frame clones and leaves some out. The repertoire holds about 190,000 clones, more than 75% seen once, with roughly an eighth in the top ten. The specimen sequenced was PBMCs. The receptors originated from a woman in her twenties or thirties in good health and CMV-seropositive. The CDR3 runs from the conserved cysteine through the conserved F or W. The order of the fields is J gene, D gene, clone size, V gene, CDR3 DNA, CDR3 protein. The D gene is left open where the match is weak. Clone size, where shown, is once, few, many, or a class for clones that have expanded.

>TRBJ2-3|TRBD1|-|TRBV9
TGTGCCAGCAGCGAACAGGGGGCCTGGACAGATACGCAGTATTTT
CASSEQGAWTDTQYF
>TRBJ2-2|-|-|TRBV19
TGTGCCAGTAGTATTTACAGGACCGGGGAGCTGTTTTTT
CASSIYRTGELFF
>TRBJ1-2|TRBD1|-|TRBV12-5
TGTGCCAGTGGTTTGTGGGGGCCCGACAGGGCTAACTATGGCTACACCTTC
CASGLWGPDRANYGYTF
>TRBJ2-5|TRBD1|-|TRBV2
TGTGCCAGCAGTAAAAGACGACAGGGGGCCCACAATGGGACCCGGTACTTC
CASSKRRQGAHNGTRYF
>TRBJ2-1|-|-|TRBV5-8
TGTGCCAGCAGCCCGGTTGAAGCGCGGTGGGAGCAGTTCTTC
CASSPVEARWEQFF
>TRBJ2-1|-|few|TRBV25-1
TGTGCCAGCAGTGCCTCTATCAATGAGCAGTTCTTC
CASSASINEQFF
>TRBJ1-2|-|-|TRBV10-3
TGTGCCATCAGTTCCAACGCTAATAACTATGGCTACACCTTC
CAISSNANNYGYTF
>TRBJ2-1|TRBD2|-|TRBV19
TGTGCCAGTAGTAGGCGGGAGGGAGAGCAGTTCTTC
CASSRREGEQFF
>TRBJ2-5|TRBD1|-|TRBV19
TGTGCCAGTAGTATGGGACAGGTCGAGACCCAGTACTTC
CASSMGQVETQYF
>TRBJ2-7|TRBD2|once|TRBV5-1
TGCGCCAGCAGCTTGGGAGACGGGGGGGGCAACTACGAGCAGTACTTC
CASSLGDGGGNYEQYF
>TRBJ2-7|-|-|TRBV18
TGTGCCAGCTCACCACCGGTCTCAGGGTCAGACTACGAGCAGTACTTC
CASSPPVSGSDYEQYF
>TRBJ1-4|-|-|TRBV28
TGTGCCAGCCATGACAGTCAAGTTGAAAAACTGTTTTTT
CASHDSQVEKLFF
>TRBJ2-1|-|-|TRBV2
TGTGCCAGCACCCTTGACAGATACAATGAGCAGTTCTTC
CASTLDRYNEQFF
>TRBJ2-5|TRBD1|-|TRBV13
TGTGCCAGCAGCTTGAACAGGGGGGAGACCCAGTACTTC
CASSLNRGETQYF
>TRBJ2-7|TRBD1|-|TRBV9
TGTGCCAGCAGCCCCCGGACAGGGGAGGGATACGAGCAGTACTTC
CASSPRTGEGYEQYF
>TRBJ2-2|-|-|TRBV5-6
TGTGCCAGCAGCTTGAGGGCGGGAACAGGGGCGGACACCGGGGAGCTGTTTTTT
CASSLRAGTGADTGELFF
>TRBJ2-5|TRBD1|few|TRBV7-9
TGTTCCAGCAGCCCGGACAGGGGGCCTGAAGAGACCCAGTACTTC
CSSSPDRGPEETQYF
>TRBJ2-1|TRBD1|-|TRBV27
TGTGCCAGCAGTATAAAGACAGGGTTCGGGAATGAGCAGTTCTTC
CASSIKTGFGNEQFF
>TRBJ2-7|TRBD1|-|TRBV9
TGTGCCAGCAGCGTAGAGGGACAGGGTCTCTACGAGCAGTACTTC
CASSVEGQGLYEQYF
>TRBJ1-1|-|-|TRBV6-5
TGTGCCAGCAGTTCCCGCAGCGTCATGAACACTGAAGCTTTCTTT
CASSSRSVMNTEAFF
>TRBJ1-3|-|-|TRBV15
TGTGCCACCAGCATCAGTGGAAACACCATATATTTT
CATSISGNTIYF
>TRBJ1-1|-|once|TRBV30
TGTGCCTGGAGATCTCAGGGGCCGGACACTGAAGCTTTCTTT
CAWRSQGPDTEAFF
>TRBJ2-6|TRBD2|few|TRBV5-1
TGCGCCAGCATAGGGACTAGCGGGGTCTCTGGGGCCAACGTCCTGACTTTC
CASIGTSGVSGANVLTF
>TRBJ1-2|-|few|TRBV11-1
TGTGCCAGCAGCTCCCTACAGGGAGAGGATTATGGCTACACCTTC
CASSSLQGEDYGYTF
>TRBJ1-1|-|-|TRBV5-6
TGTGCCAGCAGCTTTATGTCGGACACTGAAGCTTTCTTT
CASSFMSDTEAFF
>TRBJ1-4|-|many|TRBV6-5
TGTGCCAGCAGTAAACAGGTTGAATGGGGAAAACTGTTTTTT
CASSKQVEWGKLFF
>TRBJ2-1|TRBD1|-|TRBV11-3
TGTGCCAGCAGCCGGACAGGGGCCCCCTACAATGAGCAGTTCTTC
CASSRTGAPYNEQFF
>TRBJ2-7|TRBD2|-|TRBV11-2
TGTGCCAGCAGCCTTATGAGCGGGGGAGGGTCTGTTCACGAGCAGTACTTC
CASSLMSGGGSVHEQYF
>TRBJ1-2|-|-|TRBV9
TGTGCCAGCAGCGTAGGGGGCAGCCTTAGCTATGGCTACACCTTC
CASSVGGSLSYGYTF
>TRBJ2-2|-|once|TRBV6-5
TGTGCCAGCAGTCCCGGACAGAGCACCGGGGAGCTGTTTTTT
CASSPGQSTGELFF
>TRBJ1-1|-|-|TRBV4-1
TGCGCCAGCAGCCAGGGACTTATGAACACTGAAGCTTTCTTT
CASSQGLMNTEAFF
>TRBJ1-1|-|-|TRBV7-8
TGTGCCAGCAGCTCAAAGGACAGCACTGAAGCTTTCTTT
CASSSKDSTEAFF
>TRBJ1-5|TRBD1|-|TRBV5-5
TGTGCCAGCAGCCCCGGGACAGGGGGCAATCAGCCCCAGCATTTT
CASSPGTGGNQPQHF
>TRBJ1-5|-|-|TRBV19
TGTGCCAGTTGTGGGCAGGGCGCTTTTCAGCCCCAGCATTTT
CASCGQGAFQPQHF
>TRBJ1-2|-|-|TRBV5-4
TGTGCCAGCAGCTTCATTAGCTATGGCTACACCTTC
CASSFISYGYTF
>TRBJ2-7|-|-|TRBV15
TGTGCCACCAGCAGCGGGGGGCTGGGGACTATTTACGAGCAGTACTTC
CATSSGGLGTIYEQYF
>TRBJ2-7|-|-|TRBV6-1
TGTGCCAGCAGTCACCTACAGGGAACCTACGAGCAGTACTTC
CASSHLQGTYEQYF
>TRBJ1-6|-|-|TRBV6-5
TGTGCCAGCAGTCCCAGTGGTAATTCACCCCTCCACTTT
CASSPSGNSPLHF
>TRBJ1-1|TRBD1|few|TRBV18
TGTGCCAGCTCACCAACACACAGGGGTATGAACACTGAAGCTTTCTTT
CASSPTHRGMNTEAFF